A single sample gave rise to the 21 T cell receptor beta chains below, sequenced in a study of identifying expanded T cells in peripheral blood. Some clones are missing from TCRdb's copy, which holds only in-frame ones; the method was immunoSEQ multiplex PCR. The sample shows roughly 56,000 clones, around 83% of them seen only once. The sequenced sample was blood. Receptors were obtained from a person aged 18-70 years in good health.

The chain recombines TRBV30 with TRBJ2-7; D is ambiguous. V was clipped by 7 bases and J by 2 bases, with 21 bases between them. Germline loops: CDR1 GTSNPN, CDR2 SVGIG (reference sequence). The CDR3 sequence is 15 residues long. The CDR3 loop is CASISGGRPPYEQYF. The CDR3 DNA is TGTGCCTCTATCAGTGGTGGAAGACCTCCCTACGAGCAGTACTTC. Using reference TRBV30 and TRBJ2-7 for the parts outside the CDR3, the full variable domain is SQTIHQWPATLVQPVGSPLSLECTVEGTSNPNLYWYRQAAGRGLQLLFYSVGIGQISSEVPQNLSASRPQDRQFILSSKKLLLSDSGFYLCASISGGRPPYEQYFGPGTRLTVT.

The J gene is TRBJ2-7, the V gene TRBV4-2, with 9 bases fitting TRBD1. CDR1 LGHNA and CDR2 YNFKEQ come from the germline V gene. The V segment lost 3 bases and the J segment 9 bases; nucleotides outside the gene matches: 12. The CDR3 has 15 residues. CDR3 sequence reads: CASSHDRGSKNRQYF. DNA for the CDR3: TGTGCCAGCAGCCATGACAGGGGGAGTAAAAATAGGCAGTACTTC.

The rearrangement joins TRBV5-1 to TRBJ1-5; D uncertain. Between the trimmed V and J ends, which lost 0 bases and 3 bases, there was a span of 7 bases. Germline V gene lookup returns CDR1 SGHRS and CDR2 YFSETQ. The CDR3 sequence is 14 residues long. CDR3 sequence reads: CASSLDGNNQPQHF. As DNA, the CDR3 is TGCGCCAGCAGCTTGGACGGCAACAATCAGCCCCAGCATTTT.

The rearrangement links TRBV9 to TRBJ2-1; the match to TRBD1 covers 8 bases. CDR1 is SGDLS and CDR2 is YYNGEE in the germline V gene. The length of the CDR3 is 18 residues. Trimming cost V 3 bases and J 6 bases; bases outside gene matches: 17. The CDR3 reads CASSAPRGDTGGGNEQFF. The DNA for the CDR3 is TGTGCCAGCAGCGCCCCACGAGGGGACACAGGGGGAGGCAATGAGCAGTTCTTC.

The CDR3 bases are TGTGCCAGCTCACCACAGGAGGGGGCGCACACTGAAGCTTTCTTT. Translating it yields CASSPQEGAHTEAFF. V is TRBV18 and J is TRBJ1-1; TRBD1 aligns across 7 bases. CDR3 size: 15 residues. CDR1 is KGHSH and CDR2 is LQKENI in the germline V gene. The trim removed 1 base at V and 3 bases at J, leaving 5 bases unmatched.

This clone is medium-sized. The V and J genes are TRBV9 and TRBJ1-1; the D gene is possibly TRBD1 (5 bases). Looked up from germline, CDR1 is SGDLS and CDR2 is YYNGEE. Trimming removed 4 bases at V and 5 bases at J, with 18 bases between. CDR3 length: 15 residues. CDR3 DNA: TGTGCCAGCAGCTCGGGACCCACCGAAAGTACTGAAGCTTTCTTT. Protein: CASSSGPTESTEAFF.

This chain links TRBV19 with TRBJ2-5; possible D gene TRBD2, 6 bases. In germline, CDR1 is LNHDA, CDR2 SQIVND (reference sequence). The CDR3 loop spans 15 amino acids. Trimming took off 4 bases at V and 2 bases at J, with 14 bases between the two ends. The CDR3, as DNA: TGTGCCAGTAGTACCCGCGGGGTACTACAAGAGACCCAGTACTTC. Protein sequence: CASSTRGVLQETQYF.

The rearrangement links TRBV19 to TRBJ2-1; D is possibly TRBD1 (5 bases). Germline CDR1 reads LNHDA; CDR2 reads SQIVND (reference sequence). V lost 6 bases to trimming and J lost 4 bases, with 25 bases between them. The CDR3 runs to 18 residues. CDR3 residues: CASRTANSLTIGYNEQFF. Here the CDR3 DNA reads TGTGCCAGTAGGACAGCTAACAGCCTGACCATAGGGTACAATGAGCAGTTCTTC.

CDR3 region: CASSQLAGAYNEQFF. CDR3 sequence (DNA): TGTGCCAGCAGCCAACTAGCGGGAGCCTACAATGAGCAGTTCTTC. J is TRBJ2-1 and V is TRBV14; 10 bases line up with TRBD2. The germline V gene has CDR1 SGHDN and CDR2 FVKESK. CDR3 size: 15 residues. Unmatched junction bases numbered 0, after V lost 2 bases and J lost 2 bases.

The count of this clone is one. The chain recombines TRBV19 with TRBJ2-1, with 12 bases that match TRBD2. Germline V CDR1 and CDR2: LNHDA, SQIVND (reference sequence). The junction had 10 bases not matched to a gene; V was cut back by 6 bases and J by 7 bases. CDR3 length: 16 residues. The CDR3 region has the DNA TGTGCCAGTAGCTCCACAACTAGCGGGGGGCTTAATGAGCAGTTCTTC. Its protein is CASSSTTSGGLNEQFF.

This clone was seen a handful of times. The J gene is TRBJ2-3, the V gene TRBV11-3; D unresolved. Germline V lookup: CDR1 SGHNT, CDR2 YENEEA. The CDR3 has 14 residues. Between the trimmed V and J ends, which lost 3 bases and 2 bases, there was a span of 9 bases. The CDR3 loop reads CASSLGSSTDTQYF. The CDR3 DNA is TGTGCCAGCAGCTTGGGTTCCTCCACAGATACGCAGTATTTT. Variable domain in full (rest from reference TRBV11-3 and TRBJ2-3): EAGVVQSPRYKIIEKKQPVAFWCNPISGHNTLYWYLQNLGQGPELLIRYENEEAVDDSQLPKDRFSAERLKGVDSTLKIQPAELGDSAVYLCASSLGSSTDTQYFGPGTRLTVL.

The count of this clone is one. The chain has TRBV5-1 and TRBJ2-6, with D possibly being TRBD1 (5 bases). The ends were cut back, 0 bases at V and 1 base at J, with 11 bases in the middle. The length of the CDR3 is 17 residues. Germline CDR1 and CDR2: SGHRS and YFSETQ. The CDR3 DNA sequence: TGCGCCAGCAGCTTGGCCGCAGGGAATTCTGGGGCCAACGTCCTGACTTTC. This translates into CASSLAAGNSGANVLTF.

The chain is built from TRBV2 and TRBJ1-2; TRBD1 matches 7 bases. Germline CDR1 is SNHLY and CDR2 is FYNNEI. The V segment lost 9 bases and the J segment 3 bases; nucleotides outside the gene matches: 7. The CDR3 runs to 13 residues. The CDR3 spells CARRGQYHYGYTF. The DNA for the CDR3 is TGTGCCAGAAGGGGACAGTACCACTATGGCTACACCTTC.

The chain is built from TRBV12-5 and TRBJ1-3; D ambiguous. Trimming took 1 base from V and 5 from J, leaving 12 bases between them. The CDR3 has 15 amino acids. Germline CDR1 LGHNT, CDR2 FRNRAP. The CDR3 reads CASGLGSGQRNTIYF. The DNA for the CDR3 is TGTGCTAGTGGTTTGGGGTCCGGGCAGAGAAACACCATATATTTT.

Comments on this clone: The sample contains more than one DNA sequence encoding this CDR3. The chain uses TRBV7-9 and TRBJ2-3; D is undetermined. This CDR3 has 14 amino acids. Trimming took off 5 bases at V and 3 bases at J, with 12 bases between the two ends. Germline values: CDR1 SEHNR, CDR2 FQNEAQ (reference sequence). CDR3 sequence reads: CASSLSTGTDTQYF. The CDR3 coding sequence is TGTGCCAGCAGCCTCTCGACTGGGACAGATACGCAGTATTTT. Looking up the rest from reference TRBV7-9 and TRBJ2-3 gives the full variable domain: DTGVSQNPRHKITKRGQNVTFRCDPISEHNRLYWYRQTLGQGPEFLTYFQNEAQLEKSRLLSDRFSAERPKGSFSTLEIQRTEQGDSAMYLCASSLSTGTDTQYFGPGTRLTVL.

This chain joins TRBV21-1 and TRBJ1-4; the table's D call, TRBD1, was not checked against the DNA. TRBV21-1 is a pseudogene. The CDR3 length is 18 residues. The chain's CDR3 is CASSKVRGQLLCNEKLFF. The CDR3 DNA is TGTGCCAGCAGCAAAGTGAGGGGACAGCTACTTTGTAATGAAAAACTGTTTTTT.

The gene calls are TRBV30 and TRBJ1-4, with 8 bases that match TRBD1. The length of the CDR3 is 13 residues. Looked up from germline, CDR1 is GTSNPN and CDR2 is SVGIG (reference sequence). V gave up 3 bases and J gave up 8 bases; unmatched junction bases: 5. CDR3 sequence (DNA): TGTGCCTGGAGAGGGGACAGGAGAGAAAAACTGTTTTTT. Protein sequence: CAWRGDRREKLFF.

This clone appeared once. The CDR3 loop is CASNKRGAGEKLFF. CDR3 nucleotides: TGTGCCAGCAACAAAAGGGGCGCCGGTGAAAAACTGTTTTTT. The chain recombines TRBV27 with TRBJ1-4; D is perhaps TRBD1 (5 bases). The CDR3 runs 14 residues. Germline V gene data show CDR1 as MNHEY and CDR2 as SMNVEV (reference sequence). Trimming removed 7 bases from V and 7 bases from J, with 16 bases in between.

The table lists this clone with a few counts. CDR3 sequence (DNA): TGCAGCGTCCCGGGACAGGAAATAAAACCTGAAGCTTTCTTT. Its translation: CSVPGQEIKPEAFF. V and J are TRBV29-1 and TRBJ1-1; TRBD1 agrees at 8 bases. The CDR3 is 14 residues long. CDR1 SQVTM and CDR2 ANQGSEA come from the germline V gene. V dropped 6 bases and J dropped 6; count of bases not matched to a gene: 12.

This sequence joins TRBV10-1 and TRBJ2-3; 8 bases are a match to TRBD2. Looked up from germline, CDR1 is WNHNN and CDR2 is SYGVQD (reference sequence). Losses at the gene ends were 0 bases for V and 4 bases for J; bases not matched to a gene: 6. The CDR3 runs 16 residues. The CDR3 region has the DNA TGCGCCAGCAGTGAGTCCCGGGCTAGCGGGCCAGATACGCAGTATTTT. This encodes CASSESRASGPDTQYF.

V gene TRBV27 combines with J gene TRBJ2-3; D possibly uses TRBD1 or TRBD2 (5 bases each). V gave up 6 bases and J gave up 1 base, with 17 bases separating them. From germline, CDR1 is MNHEY and CDR2 SMNVEV (reference sequence). The CDR3 sequence is 16 residues long. CDR3: CASRGTIRGGTDTQYF. In DNA, the CDR3 is TGTGCCAGCAGAGGCACCATTCGAGGGGGCACAGATACGCAGTATTTT.